The entry below describes one T cell receptor beta chain. Antigen specificity is unknown. This sample is drawn from a study of cytomegalovirus exposure and HLA in healthy donors. Whole-study findings and limits: The investigators catalogued 164 TCR beta chains as cytomegalovirus-associated.

The PCR was carried out with 60 Vbeta primers and 13 Jbeta primers. Measured with immunoSEQ multiplex PCR; TCRdb has only the in-frame clones, and not every one. The table shows almost 200,000 clones, with 79% occurring only once. This CDR3 spans 17 amino acids. Looked up from germline, CDR1 is MGHRA and CDR2 is YSYEKL. V trimming: 4 bases; J trimming: 4 bases; junction bases outside the gene matches: 7. Material for sequencing was PBMCs. The chain recombines TRBV4-1 with TRBJ2-1, with TRBD2 matching over 13 bases. The source is a woman aged 30 to 39 in good health and CMV-seropositive. This CDR3 reads CASSPLGLAGDYNEQFF. Written as DNA, the CDR3 is TGCGCCAGCAGCCCATTAGGACTAGCGGGGGATTACAATGAGCAGTTCTTC.